The entry below gives a single T cell receptor (beta chain) sequence along with its context. There is no known antigen for this receptor. The sample holds no much larger clone one base away, and base qualities are not on file. This sample stems from a study of cytomegalovirus exposure and HLA in healthy donors (dated by TCRdb to the late 2010s). Broadly, across the study: The 650 to 800 repertoires of the first cohort and the 120 validation repertoires were produced on the same platform, according to a later analysis. The study aimed to test whether cataloging public T cell receptors could reveal signatures of past pathogen exposure. Besides the first cohort of roughly 640 subjects, a separate validation cohort made up of 95 to 150 different subjects was used. To predict cytomegalovirus infection status, the study brought together high-throughput TCR immunosequencing, statistical association of individual TCRs with disease status, and machine learning.

The donors were included in the validation cohort of around 120 subjects, a group kept apart from the roughly 730-subject first cohort. The library was prepared using the immunoSEQ multiplex PCR assay. The published analysis was carried out like this. To diagnose cytomegalovirus status from the catalog of TCR beta chain sequences, a statistical classification framework was built. Not all clones reach the TCRdb copy of this immuneACCESS table, which keeps in-frame sequences only. Checked studies attribute under half of the gap to unresolved V genes and leave the rest unexplained. From that table come the V and J calls and clone size; the DNA was used to work out D and trimming. The sample table shows some 200,000 clones, and around 82% are seen once. The ten most abundant clones make up around 2.8% of the sample. Broad study findings and their caveats: A later analysis lacked HLA typing for the validation cohort, so it scored co-occurrence in that cohort across all 130 or so repertoires. In both the original and validation cohorts, the classifier was reported to diagnose cytomegalovirus status with high specificity and sensitivity. Of the cluster scores, about 94% were above 0 in a later analysis, which found that TCRs clustered in the first cohort also tended to co-occur in the 120 or so validation repertoires. The study listed 150 to 200 TCR beta chains as associated with cytomegalovirus. While some public TCRs were present in many individuals, most TCR sequences turned up only very rarely across donors. According to the authors, the approach could potentially be generalized to other disease states and immunological phenotypes. In vitro tests confirmed that a few of the cytomegalovirus-associated TCR beta chains recognize cytomegalovirus antigens.

The specimen was PBMCs. This sequence was found in a woman aged 18-29 years in good health and CMV-seropositive.

CDR3 protein: CASLPSGTDTQYF. The sequenced DNA: TGTGCCAGCTTGCCGTCGGGCACAGATACGCAGTATTTT. This chain joins TRBV27 to TRBJ2-3; no D gene can be assigned with confidence. CDR1 and CDR2 are drawn from the germline V gene (reference sequence): MNHEY, SMNVEV. Counted from cysteine to phenylalanine, this CDR3 has 13 amino acids. The sequence is cut down to CDR3 DNA, 39 bases in frame from base 1. Between the V and J ends, shortened by 8 bases and 1 base respectively, the junction contains 10 bases.